These 26 T cell receptor beta chains came from one sample sequenced in a study of cytomegalovirus exposure and HLA in healthy donors. PCR employed 60 Vbeta and 13 Jbeta primers. The method was immunoSEQ multiplex PCR; TCRdb's version includes in-frame clones alone and lacks a portion of them. The data contain roughly 200,000 clones, around nine tenths of them singletons. Source material: PBMCs. All receptors come from a woman aged 30 to 39 in good health and CMV-seronegative.

This rearrangement joins TRBV19 to TRBJ2-7; 8 bases are shared with TRBD1. CDR3 length equals 15 residues. Germline CDR1 reads LNHDA; CDR2 reads SQIVND (reference sequence). The V gene end was trimmed by 4 bases and the J gene end by 3 bases; junction bases not matched to a gene: 8. CDR3 DNA: TGTGCCAGTAGTAGCGGGACAGGCAGTTTCTACGAGCAGTACTTC. It codes for CASSSGTGSFYEQYF.

This chain connects TRBV5-1 to TRBJ1-6; perhaps TRBD1 as D (5 bases). The CDR3 spans 17 residues. The germline CDR1 and CDR2 sequences are SGHRS and YFSETQ. V was pared by 0 bases and J by 5 bases, with 15 bases between. The CDR3 nucleotides are TGCGCCAGCAGCTTGGAAGTGTCTGGGGCAAATAATTCACCCCTCCACTTT. Protein sequence: CASSLEVSGANNSPLHF.

The chain employs TRBV5-1 and TRBJ2-2; TRBD1 matches 7 bases. Germline V gene lookup returns CDR1 SGHRS and CDR2 YFSETQ. CDR3 length: 16 residues. After removal of 0 bases from V and 1 base from J, the junction contained 3 bases not matched to a gene. CDR3 loop: CASSLEQGQNTGELFF. The CDR3 DNA is TGCGCCAGCAGCTTGGAACAGGGGCAGAACACCGGGGAGCTGTTTTTT.

This clone was detected only a few times. V is TRBV4-1 and J is TRBJ2-1, with 13 bases lining up with TRBD2. CDR1 MGHRA and CDR2 YSYEKL come from the germline V gene. V was clipped by 4 bases and J by 2 bases; unmatched bases: 2. The CDR3 has 16 residues. CDR3 region: CASSPGTSGAYNEQFF. CDR3 coding DNA: TGCGCCAGCAGCCCAGGGACTAGCGGGGCCTACAATGAGCAGTTCTTC.

This clone was picked up a small number of times. The chain recombines TRBV7-2 with TRBJ1-2, with a weak D call TRBD1 (6 bases). Germline CDR1 is SGHTA and CDR2 is FQGNSA. The V end lost 6 bases, the J end lost 8 bases, and 16 bases lay between the germline ends. This CDR3 has 13 amino acids. The CDR3 region is CASSLQGIGGYTF. CDR3 in DNA: TGTGCCAGCAGTTTACAGGGAATAGGAGGCTACACCTTC.

This chain uses TRBV4-1 with TRBJ2-5; maybe TRBD2 (5 bases). With 4 bases removed from V and 7 bases from J, the gap between germline ends came to 19 bases. Germline V gives CDR1 MGHRA, CDR2 YSYEKL. The CDR3 runs 15 residues. The CDR3 nucleotides are TGCGCCAGCAGCCCTTCGGACTCGTCGTTGGGGACCCAGTACTTC. Translated, it gives CASSPSDSSLGTQYF.

The V call is TRBV30, the J call TRBJ2-3; maybe TRBD1 (6 bases). Between the trimmed V and J ends, which lost 2 bases and 5 bases, there was a span of 20 bases. This CDR3 has 16 residues. CDR1 and CDR2 from the germline V gene are GTSNPN and SVGIG (reference sequence). CDR3 protein: CAWSTPLGARRDTQYF. Here the CDR3 DNA reads TGTGCCTGGAGTACCCCCCTGGGGGCCCGGAGAGATACGCAGTATTTT.

The chain combines TRBV18 with TRBJ1-1; unclear D gene. The CDR3 totals 13 residues. The germline gives CDR1 KGHSH, CDR2 LQKENI. Trimming left V 6 bases short and J 3 bases short, with 11 bases between. The CDR3 sequence is CASSPTIDTEAFF. CDR3 DNA sequence: TGTGCCAGCTCCCCTACGATTGACACTGAAGCTTTCTTT. The complete variable domain, with remaining parts taken from reference TRBV18 and TRBJ1-1, reads NAGVMQNPRHLVRRRGQEARLRCSPMKGHSHVYWYRQLPEEGLKFMVYLQKENIIDESGMPKERFSAEFPKEGPSILRIQQVVRGDSAAYFCASSPTIDTEAFFGQGTRLTVV.

This chain joins TRBV25-1 and TRBJ2-2, with TRBD1 matching 8 bases. Germline CDR1 reads MGHDK; CDR2 reads SYGVNS. This CDR3 spans 16 amino acids. After removal of 6 bases from V and 5 bases from J, the junction contained 11 bases not matched to a gene. The CDR3 nucleotides are TGTGCCAGCAGACAAGCGACAGGGGAAAGGACCGGGGAGCTGTTTTTT. Its translation: CASRQATGERTGELFF.

The chain combines TRBV11-2 with TRBJ2-2; a weak D match, TRBD1 (5 bases). With 1 base removed from V and 4 bases from J, the gap between germline ends came to 10 bases. This CDR3 comprises 15 residues. Germline lookup yields CDR1 SGHAT and CDR2 FQNNGV. CDR3 sequence reads: CASSLGGRITGELFF. Here the CDR3 DNA reads TGTGCCAGCAGCTTAGGGGGCCGGATCACCGGGGAGCTGTTTTTT.

The chain joins TRBV27 to TRBJ2-7; tentative D call: TRBD1 (6 bases). Between the trimmed V and J ends, which lost 2 bases and 6 bases, there was a span of 11 bases. CDR3 length: 13 amino acids. Per the germline V gene, CDR1 is MNHEY and CDR2 is SMNVEV (reference sequence). The CDR3 sequence is CASSLGVGGEQYF. Here the CDR3 DNA reads TGTGCCAGCAGTTTAGGGGTAGGGGGCGAGCAGTACTTC.

The V and J genes are TRBV27 and TRBJ1-1; D is ambiguous. V shed 4 bases and J shed 1 base, with 7 bases lying between them. CDR1 and CDR2 from the germline V gene are MNHEY and SMNVEV (reference sequence). The CDR3 is 13 amino acids. CDR3 region: CASSYQANTEAFF. CDR3 in DNA: TGTGCCAGCAGTTACCAGGCGAACACTGAAGCTTTCTTT.

The chain couples TRBV29-1 to TRBJ1-1, with D hard to call. The germline gives CDR1 SQVTM, CDR2 ANQGSEA. The CDR3 is 14 residues long. Trimming removed 6 bases at V and 4 bases at J, with 18 bases between. CDR3 nucleotides: TGCAGCGTCCCCGCCGAGCGGCGGGGCACTGAAGCTTTCTTT. This codes for CSVPAERRGTEAFF. Full variable domain (remainder filled in from reference TRBV29-1 and TRBJ1-1): SAVISQKPSRDICQRGTSLTIQCQVDSQVTMMFWYRQQPGQSLTLIATANQGSEATYESGFVIDKFPISRPNLTFSTLTVSNMSPEDSSIYLCSVPAERRGTEAFFGQGTRLTVV.

The genes are TRBV28 and TRBJ1-2; a weak D match, TRBD1 (6 bases). CDR1 and CDR2 (germline): MDHEN, SYDVKM. Trimming pared 6 bases from V and 3 bases from J, leaving 11 bases between. The CDR3 consists of 13 residues. The CDR3 DNA sequence: TGTGCCAGCAGGACAGGAAGACACTATGGCTACACCTTC. Translation: CASRTGRHYGYTF.

The V and J genes are TRBV7-2 and TRBJ1-2, with D tentatively TRBD1 (6 bases). V lost 4 bases and J 4 bases, leaving 16 bases between the germline ends. The CDR3 runs to 15 residues. Germline assignment: CDR1 SGHTA and CDR2 FQGNSA. For the CDR3, the DNA is TGTGCCAGCAGCTCTTACAGGGTTCTATTCTATGGCTACACCTTC. It encodes CASSSYRVLFYGYTF.

The genes are TRBV5-6 and TRBJ2-1; 9 positions match TRBD1. The germline V gene encodes CDR1 SGHDT and CDR2 YYEEEE. V shed 4 bases and J 3 bases; nucleotides not matched to a gene: 8. The CDR3 is 16 residues long. The CDR3 coding sequence is TGTGCCAGCAGCCGACCTACAGGGGGCGTCTACAATGAGCAGTTCTTC. Translating it yields CASSRPTGGVYNEQFF.

The CDR3 loop is CASRVAPAEETQYF. The CDR3 bases are TGTGCCAGCCGCGTTGCCCCCGCCGAAGAGACCCAGTACTTC. This rearrangement joins TRBV28 to TRBJ2-5; no reliable D call. This CDR3 spans 14 amino acids. The germline V gene has CDR1 MDHEN and CDR2 SYDVKM. Trimming stripped 8 bases from V and 3 bases from J, with 16 bases between.

This clone is a singleton in its sample. The J gene is TRBJ1-5, the V gene TRBV6-1; D is unresolved. The germline gives CDR1 MNHNS, CDR2 SASEGT. CDR3 size: 12 residues. The V and J ends lost 1 base and 7 bases respectively, with 5 bases between them. The CDR3 reads CASSEVSQPQHF. Here the CDR3 DNA reads TGTGCCAGCAGTGAAGTAAGCCAGCCCCAGCATTTT.

V is TRBV11-2 and J is TRBJ1-2, with D uncertain. This CDR3 has 12 residues. CDR1 SGHAT and CDR2 FQNNGV come from the germline V gene. Trimming removed 0 bases at V and 8 bases at J, with 7 bases between. The CDR3 coding sequence is TGTGCCAGCAGCTTAGATTTAATCGGCTACACCTTC. Translating it yields CASSLDLIGYTF. The full variable domain, completed using reference TRBV11-2 and TRBJ1-2, is EAGVAQSPRYKIIEKRQSVAFWCNPISGHATLYWYQQILGQGPKLLIQFQNNGVVDDSQLPKDRFSAERLKGVDSTLKIQPAKLEDSAVYLCASSLDLIGYTFGSGTRLTVV.

The chain carries TRBV6-1 and TRBJ2-7; 9 bases are a match to TRBD1. Germline V gene lookup returns CDR1 MNHNS and CDR2 SASEGT. V gave up 0 bases and J gave up 4 bases; unmatched junction bases: 16. There are 19 residues in the CDR3. The CDR3 sequence is CASSEAFGDREPPGYEQYF. CDR3 coding DNA: TGTGCCAGCAGTGAAGCCTTTGGGGACAGGGAGCCCCCTGGGTACGAGCAGTACTTC.

This rearrangement joins TRBV5-8 to TRBJ2-7; tentatively, D is TRBD2 (7 bases). Between the trimmed V and J ends, which lost 2 bases and 4 bases, there was a span of 10 bases. Germline V CDR1 and CDR2: SGHTS, YDEGEE. This CDR3 has 13 amino acids. The CDR3 sequence is CASSFGGPYEQYF. The CDR3 region has the DNA TGTGCCAGCAGCTTCGGGGGGCCTTACGAGCAGTACTTC.

The V gene is TRBV9, the J gene TRBJ2-2; D not certain. V dropped 4 bases and J dropped 3 bases, with 7 bases sitting between them. This CDR3 has 13 residues. Germline V gives CDR1 SGDLS, CDR2 YYNGEE. The CDR3, as DNA: TGTGCCAGCAGCATCCGGGACACCGGGGAGCTGTTTTTT. Its protein is CASSIRDTGELFF. Full variable domain (remainder filled in from reference TRBV9 and TRBJ2-2): DSGVTQTPKHLITATGQRVTLRCSPRSGDLSVYWYQQSLDQGLQFLIQYYNGEERAKGNILERFSAQQFPDLHSELNLSSLELGDSALYFCASSIRDTGELFFGEGSRLTVL.

The chain joins TRBV5-1 to TRBJ2-2; 10 nucleotides match TRBD1. CDR3 length: 15 amino acids. V shed 4 bases, J shed 4 bases, and the junction held 4 bases outside the gene matches. CDR1 and CDR2 (germline): SGHRS, YFSETQ. This chain's CDR3 is CASSVDRGRTGELFF. Here the CDR3 DNA reads TGCGCCAGCAGCGTTGACAGGGGGCGCACCGGGGAGCTGTTTTTT.

V gene TRBV5-5 combines with J gene TRBJ2-2, with TRBD1 as a possible D gene (5 bases). Deletions cut 2 bases from V and 1 base from J, with 12 bases between. The CDR3 has 16 amino acids. Per germline, CDR1 SGHKS and CDR2 YYEKEE (reference sequence). CDR3 sequence: CASSFLLQENTGELFF. CDR3 in DNA: TGTGCCAGCAGCTTCCTCTTACAGGAGAACACCGGGGAGCTGTTTTTT.

The chain joins TRBV2 to TRBJ2-7; no clear D. V lost 1 base and J lost 3, with 16 bases in between. CDR3 length: 16 residues. In germline, CDR1 is SNHLY, CDR2 FYNNEI. CDR3 loop: CASSEGYPASNYEQYF. DNA for the CDR3: TGTGCCAGCAGTGAAGGCTACCCTGCGTCTAACTACGAGCAGTACTTC.

V gene TRBV7-9 combines with J gene TRBJ2-1, with 16 bases aligning to TRBD2. CDR1 is SEHNR, CDR2 FQNEAQ, per germline (reference sequence). The CDR3 spans 15 residues. V shed 2 bases, J shed 15 bases, and the junction held 7 bases outside the gene matches. The CDR3 DNA reads TGTGCCAGCAGCTTACCGGGACTAGCGGGAGGGCCGTGGTTCTTC. It codes for CASSLPGLAGGPWFF. Based on the CDR3 plus reference TRBV7-9 and TRBJ2-1, the full variable domain is DTGVSQNPRHKITKRGQNVTFRCDPISEHNRLYWYRQTLGQGPEFLTYFQNEAQLEKSRLLSDRFSAERPKGSFSTLEIQRTEQGDSAMYLCASSLPGLAGGPWFFGPGTRLTVL.